This T cell receptor (beta chain) was captured in a study of neurological immune-mediated disorders. The study, taken as a whole, reports: Expanded clones shared no CDR3 amino acid sequences across subjects, suggesting private repertoires in all groups.

TCRdb ran MiXCR on the 5' RACE reads and lists one entry per CDR3 protein. The data contain about 58,000 distinct CDR3 sequences, approximately 3.9% of them singletons. This clonotype showed up many times. Antigen unknown. The material sequenced was PBMCs. The source is a man aged 25-45 years with multiple sclerosis.

The DNA for the CDR3 is TGTGCCAGCAGCATGGGGAACCGGGACAGACCCTATGGCTACACCTTC. Encoded protein: CASSMGNRDRPYGYTF. The rearrangement links TRBV12-3 or TRBV12-4 to TRBJ1-2, with 7 bases matching TRBD1. The CDR3 consists of 16 residues. Trimming at V came to 6 bases and at J to 4 bases, leaving 14 bases not matched to a gene.